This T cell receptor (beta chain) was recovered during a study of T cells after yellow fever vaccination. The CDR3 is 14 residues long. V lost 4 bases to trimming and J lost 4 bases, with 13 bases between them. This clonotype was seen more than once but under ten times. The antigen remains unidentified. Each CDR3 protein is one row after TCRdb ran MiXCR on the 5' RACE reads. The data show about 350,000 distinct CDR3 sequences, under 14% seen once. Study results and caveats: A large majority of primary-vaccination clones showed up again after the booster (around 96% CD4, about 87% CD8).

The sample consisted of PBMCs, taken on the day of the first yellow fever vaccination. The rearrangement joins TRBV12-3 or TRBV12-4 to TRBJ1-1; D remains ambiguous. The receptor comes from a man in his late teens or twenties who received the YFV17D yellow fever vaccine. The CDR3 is CASSSLGRTTEAFF. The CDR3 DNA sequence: TGTGCCAGCAGTTCCCTTGGAAGGACCACTGAAGCTTTCTTT.